This entry is about one T cell receptor beta chain. Its antigen is not identified. Assay used: immunoSEQ multiplex PCR; TCRdb lists only in-frame clones, some missing. The table has more than 25,000 clones, 82% seen once. These data belong to a study of somatic mutations in cytotoxic T cells in rheumatoid arthritis. Study-wide background: Flow sorting at nearly 100% purity was applied to some V beta antibody-stained T-cell populations, which included V beta1+ cells sequenced for TCRB.

Study-level results: In about an eighth of the 65 patients, the largest CD8+ clone exceeded 20% of CD8+ cells. A finding that went unadjusted for multiple comparisons was the slight underrepresentation of TRBV07 in rheumatoid arthritis patients.

J gave up 9 bases and V 1 base, and 14 bases lay outside the gene matches. This CDR3 is 18 amino acids long. CDR1 is SSHAT and CDR2 is FNYEAQ in the germline V gene (reference sequence). The sample was CD8+ T cells sorted from blood. The chain carries TRBV7-7 and TRBJ2-1; 11 bases are shared with TRBD2. The clonotype comes from a man in his fifties in good health. CDR3 sequence: CASSLGHSGTSGLGEQFF. CDR3 DNA sequence: TGTGCCAGCAGCTTAGGACACTCCGGGACTAGCGGCCTAGGTGAGCAGTTCTTC. The variable domain in full, completed from reference TRBV7-7 and TRBJ2-1, reads GAGVSQSPRYKVTKRGQDVTLRCDPISSHATLYWYQQALGQGPEFLTYFNYEAQPDKSGLPSDRFSAERPEGSISTLTIQRTEQRDSAMYRCASSLGHSGTSGLGEQFFGPGTRLTVL.